These T cell receptor beta chains were read from a single sample in a study of PD-1 blockade in classical Hodgkin lymphoma. Sequencing used immunoSEQ multiplex PCR; TCRdb keeps in-frame clones, though not all of them. Among around 50,000 clones listed, approximately 90% were seen once. The sample in question was peripheral blood mononuclear cells (PBMCs), obtained before the second cycle of nivolumab. The source is a human donor with classical Hodgkin lymphoma. Each CDR3 is given with its conserved first and last residue. The D gene is left open where the match is weak. Size is omitted from some rows. Given values are once, few, many or a class for expanded clones.

j_call	d_call	clone_size	v_call	cdr3_nt	cdr3_aa
TRBJ2-4	-	-	TRBV15	TGTGCCACCAGCAGAGTGGGGCAACCGGATAGGGGATGGAAAAACATTCAGTACTTC	CATSRVGQPDRGWKNIQYF
TRBJ1-6	TRBD1	-	TRBV27	TGTGCCAGCAGTCCAACCGACAGGGGGAATTCACCCCTCCACTTT	CASSPTDRGNSPLHF
TRBJ2-7	-	-	TRBV28	TGTGCCAGCACCTGGGCGGGAACCTACGAGCAGTACTTC	CASTWAGTYEQYF
TRBJ2-5	TRBD2	-	TRBV9	TGTGCCAGCAGCGTCGGACTAGCGGGGGTCTTGGAGACCCAGTACTTC	CASSVGLAGVLETQYF
TRBJ2-1	-	-	TRBV2	TGTGCCAGCAGTCGAGGGGGTGGTGAGCAGTTCTTC	CASSRGGGEQFF
TRBJ2-5	-	-	TRBV4-1	TGCGCCAGCAGCCAAGACGAGCTGGGAGAGACCCAGTACTTC	CASSQDELGETQYF
TRBJ1-2	-	-	TRBV19	TGTGCCAGTAGTATCACCCGGTCAAACTATGGCTACACCTTC	CASSITRSNYGYTF
TRBJ2-7	-	-	TRBV6-5	TGTGCCAGCAGTTACTCGAGGGCAGGCTACTACGAGCAGTACTTC	CASSYSRAGYYEQYF
TRBJ2-7	-	few	TRBV27	TGTGCCAGCAGTTTTGGGGCGGAATCCTACGAGCAGTACTTC	CASSFGAESYEQYF
TRBJ2-1	TRBD2	-	TRBV4-1	TGCGCCAGCAGCCAAGATTGGACTAGCCCGAATGAGCAGTTCTTC	CASSQDWTSPNEQFF
TRBJ2-5	-	-	TRBV7-2	TGTGCCAGCAGCTTAGGGGCTGCGGAGACCCAGTACTTC	CASSLGAAETQYF
TRBJ1-2	TRBD1	-	TRBV6-5	TGTGCCAGCGGCAACAGGGGGGCTAGGCACACCTTC	CASGNRGARHTF
TRBJ1-2	TRBD1	-	TRBV5-1	TGCGCCAGCAGCTGGCAGGGACAGGGGAATGAGGGCTACACCTTC	CASSWQGQGNEGYTF
TRBJ1-1	TRBD1	-	TRBV7-9	TGTGCCAGCAGCTTGGACGACAGGGGCCAGAATGAAGCTTTCTTT	CASSLDDRGQNEAFF
TRBJ2-5	-	-	TRBV14	TGTGCCAGCAGTGAGGTTCGGCTGGAAGAGACCCAGTACTTC	CASSEVRLEETQYF
TRBJ2-7	TRBD2	-	TRBV5-4	TGTGCCAGCAGTACGGGGACTAGCCCCCTCGAGCAGTACTTC	CASSTGTSPLEQYF
TRBJ2-3	-	-	TRBV4-1	TGCGCCAGCAGCAGCGGCCGGGACAGCACAGATACGCAGTATTTT	CASSSGRDSTDTQYF
TRBJ1-2	TRBD1	-	TRBV6-1	TGTGCCAGCAGAACAGGGGAACGCTATGGCTACACCTTC	CASRTGERYGYTF
TRBJ2-1	-	-	TRBV28	TGTGCCAGCAGTTATCTGGGACACCCCAATCTGGAGTTCTTC	CASSYLGHPNLEFF
TRBJ1-4	-	-	TRBV5-5	TGTGCCAGCAGCTTGGAGGAGGGCACTAATGAAAAACTGTTTTTT	CASSLEEGTNEKLFF
TRBJ2-3	-	-	TRBV19	TGTGCCAGTAGACCTAGGGGGGGTACTGGCACAGATACGCAGTATTTT	CASRPRGGTGTDTQYF
TRBJ2-1	TRBD2	-	TRBV2	TGTGCCAGCAGACCGGGACTAGGAGCCAGTAATGAGCAGTTCTTC	CASRPGLGASNEQFF
TRBJ2-2	TRBD2	-	TRBV5-1	TGCGCCAGCAGCTCGGGACTAGCGGGTGGCGGGGAGCTGTTTTTT	CASSSGLAGGGELFF
TRBJ1-2	TRBD1	once	TRBV5-1	TGCGCCAGCAGCTTGGAACAGGGGACAGAAGTCGGCTATGGCTACACCTTC	CASSLEQGTEVGYGYTF
TRBJ2-7	-	few	TRBV6-5	TGTGCCAGCAGTTACTCGGGGTCGGGGGCCGAGCAGTACTTC	CASSYSGSGAEQYF
TRBJ2-4	TRBD1	-	TRBV19	TGTGCCAGTAGTAGGACAGGGGGGGAACTAGCCAAAAACATTCAGTACTTC	CASSRTGGELAKNIQYF
TRBJ2-7	-	-	TRBV18	TGTGCCAGCTCCCTCTCGACTAGCTCCTACGAGCAGTACTTC	CASSLSTSSYEQYF
TRBJ1-3	-	few	TRBV5-5	TGTGCCAGCAGCTTGGGACAGGACAGTGGAAACACCATATATTTT	CASSLGQDSGNTIYF
TRBJ1-3	-	-	TRBV7-9	TGTGCCAGCAGCCCAACGAGGGTCTCTGGAAACACCATATATTTT	CASSPTRVSGNTIYF
TRBJ2-7	-	-	TRBV10-3	TGTGCCATCAGTGGCACCTCCTACGAGCAGTACTTC	CAISGTSYEQYF
TRBJ2-5	-	-	TRBV11-3	TGTGCCAGCAGCTTTGGTGGGGGCGAGGAGACCCAGTACTTC	CASSFGGGEETQYF
TRBJ2-1	-	-	TRBV25-1	TGTGCCAGCAGTGGATTAGCGGAGTGGAATGAGCAGTTCTTC	CASSGLAEWNEQFF
TRBJ2-2	-	-	TRBV19	TGTGCCAGTAGTATAGGCCTTTTCACCGGGGAGCTGTTTTTT	CASSIGLFTGELFF
TRBJ2-7	-	once	TRBV23-1	TGCGCCAGCAGTCAATCAGGGGGGTACGAGCAGTACTTC	CASSQSGGYEQYF
TRBJ2-7	TRBD1	-	TRBV6-5	TGTGCCAGCAGTTACTCGATGAGACAGGGGATGAACGAGCAGTACTTC	CASSYSMRQGMNEQYF
TRBJ2-7	-	-	TRBV5-1	TGCGCCAGCAGCTTGGACCCCAGGGTAATCGTCGAGCAGTACTTC	CASSLDPRVIVEQYF
TRBJ2-3	-	-	TRBV6-6	TGTGCCAGCAGTTACCTAGGGCCCACAGATACGCAGTATTTT	CASSYLGPTDTQYF
TRBJ2-2	-	-	TRBV28	TGTGCCAGCAGTTTTGGGGCCAAAAACACCGGGGAGCTGTTTTTT	CASSFGAKNTGELFF
TRBJ2-2	TRBD1	-	TRBV5-1	TGCGCCAGCAGCAATCAGGGGGAGCCCCTCACCGGGGAGCTGTTTTTT	CASSNQGEPLTGELFF
TRBJ2-1	-	once	TRBV11-2	TGTGCCAGCAGCTTAGCTCGGGTTAAGGGTCATGGTGAGCAGTTCTTC	CASSLARVKGHGEQFF
TRBJ2-7	-	-	TRBV28	TGTGCCAGCAGTTTGTCAGGGAACAACTACGAGCAGTACTTC	CASSLSGNNYEQYF
TRBJ2-7	-	-	TRBV19	TGTGCCAGTAGTGAACCCTTCTCCTACGAGCAGTACTTC	CASSEPFSYEQYF
TRBJ1-2	-	-	TRBV29-1	TGCAGCGTTGACTCCAGGGAGGGCTATGGCTACACCTTC	CSVDSREGYGYTF
TRBJ2-7	TRBD1	-	TRBV28	TGTGCCAGCAGCTCCTTTCCAGGGGGCGGTAACGAGCAGTACTTC	CASSSFPGGGNEQYF